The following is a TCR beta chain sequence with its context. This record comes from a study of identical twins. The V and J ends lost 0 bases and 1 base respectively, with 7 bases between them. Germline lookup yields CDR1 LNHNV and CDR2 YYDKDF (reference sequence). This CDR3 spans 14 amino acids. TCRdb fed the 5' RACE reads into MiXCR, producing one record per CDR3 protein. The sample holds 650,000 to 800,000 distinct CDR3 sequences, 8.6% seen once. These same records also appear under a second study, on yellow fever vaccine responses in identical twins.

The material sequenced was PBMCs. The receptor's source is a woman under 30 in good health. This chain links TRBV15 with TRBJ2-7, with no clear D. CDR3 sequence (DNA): TGTGCCACCAGCAGAGACCAGAAGTCCTACGAGCAGTACTTC. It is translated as CATSRDQKSYEQYF.